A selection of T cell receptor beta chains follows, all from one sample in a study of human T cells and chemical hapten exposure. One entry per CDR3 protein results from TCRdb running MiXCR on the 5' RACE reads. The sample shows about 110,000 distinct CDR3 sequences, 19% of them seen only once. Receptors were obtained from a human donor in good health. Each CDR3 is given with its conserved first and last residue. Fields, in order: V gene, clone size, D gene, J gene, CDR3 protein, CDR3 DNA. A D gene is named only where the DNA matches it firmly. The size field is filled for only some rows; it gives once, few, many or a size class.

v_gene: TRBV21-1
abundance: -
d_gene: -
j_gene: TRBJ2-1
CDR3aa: CASSLKGARSSYNEQFF
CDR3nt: TGTGCCAGCAGCTTAAAAGGAGCGCGGAGCTCCTACAATGAGCAGTTCTTC

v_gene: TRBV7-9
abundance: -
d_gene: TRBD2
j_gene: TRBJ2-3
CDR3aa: CASSARLGTRADTQYF
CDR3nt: TGTGCCAGCAGCGCCCGTCTCGGGACTAGGGCAGATACGCAGTATTTT

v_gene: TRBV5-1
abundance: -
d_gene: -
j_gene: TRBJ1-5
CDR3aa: CASSLGGRINQPQHF
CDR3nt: TGCGCCAGCAGCTTGGGGGGACGGATCAATCAGCCCCAGCATTTT

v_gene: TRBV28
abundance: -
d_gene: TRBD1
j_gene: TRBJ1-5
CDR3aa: CASSTPTGPDQPQHF
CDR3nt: TGTGCCAGCAGTACCCCGACAGGGCCCGATCAGCCCCAGCATTTT

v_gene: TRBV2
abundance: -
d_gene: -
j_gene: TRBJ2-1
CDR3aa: CAGGSEAYEQFF
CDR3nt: TGTGCCGGGGGGTCGGAGGCCTATGAGCAGTTCTTC

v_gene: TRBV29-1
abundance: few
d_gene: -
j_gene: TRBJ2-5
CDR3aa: CSVGRQADETQYF
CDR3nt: TGCAGCGTTGGCAGACAGGCTGACGAGACCCAGTACTTC

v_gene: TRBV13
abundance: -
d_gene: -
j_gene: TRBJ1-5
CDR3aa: CASSLGDQPQHF
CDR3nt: TGTGCCAGCAGCTTAGGCGATCAGCCCCAGCATTTT

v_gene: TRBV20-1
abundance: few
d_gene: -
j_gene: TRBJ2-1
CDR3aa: CSARAGRPDEQFF
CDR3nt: TGCAGTGCTAGAGCTGGCCGGCCCGATGAGCAGTTCTTC

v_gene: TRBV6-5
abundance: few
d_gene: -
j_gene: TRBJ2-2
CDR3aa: CASSSLGANTGELFF
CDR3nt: TGTGCCAGCAGTTCCCTGGGAGCGAACACCGGGGAGCTGTTTTTT

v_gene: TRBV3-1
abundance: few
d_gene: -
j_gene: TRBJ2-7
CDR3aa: CASSQERTRTAGAYEQYF
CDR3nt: TGTGCCAGCAGCCAAGAGCGTACCCGGACTGCGGGTGCCTACGAGCAGTACTTC

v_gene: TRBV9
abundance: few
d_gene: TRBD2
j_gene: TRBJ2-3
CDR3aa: CASSARLAAPSTDTQYF
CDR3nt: TGTGCCAGCAGCGCAAGACTAGCGGCCCCTAGCACAGATACGCAGTATTTT

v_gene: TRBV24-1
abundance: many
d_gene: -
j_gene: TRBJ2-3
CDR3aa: CATSDFDRFSTDTQYF
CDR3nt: TGTGCCACCAGTGATTTTGACAGGTTTAGCACAGATACGCAGTATTTT

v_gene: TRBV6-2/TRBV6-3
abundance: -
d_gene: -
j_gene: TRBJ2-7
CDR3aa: CASSYLARAPGRDEQYF
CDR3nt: TGTGCCAGCAGTTACCTCGCCAGGGCTCCGGGGCGGGACGAGCAGTACTTC

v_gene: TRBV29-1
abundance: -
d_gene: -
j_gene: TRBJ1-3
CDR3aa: CSVDLLNTIYF
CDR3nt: TGCAGCGTTGATCTTCTAAACACCATATATTTT

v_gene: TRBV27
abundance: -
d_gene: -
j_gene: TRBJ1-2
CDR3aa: CASGATGPGGYTF
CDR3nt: TGTGCCAGCGGGGCTACAGGGCCAGGGGGCTACACCTTC

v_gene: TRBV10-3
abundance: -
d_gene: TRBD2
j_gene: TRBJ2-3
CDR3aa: CAISSLAGASTDTQYF
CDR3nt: TGTGCCATCAGTTCCCTAGCGGGAGCGTCCACAGATACGCAGTATTTT

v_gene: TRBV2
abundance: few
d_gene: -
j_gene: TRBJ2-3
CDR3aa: CASSETGLGTDTQYF
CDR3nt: TGTGCCAGCAGTGAGACGGGACTTGGCACAGATACGCAGTATTTT

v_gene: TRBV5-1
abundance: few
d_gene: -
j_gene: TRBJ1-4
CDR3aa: CASSLMPNEKLFF
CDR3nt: TGCGCCAGCAGCTTAATGCCTAATGAAAAACTGTTTTTT

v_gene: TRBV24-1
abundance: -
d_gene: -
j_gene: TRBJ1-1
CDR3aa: CATDSGTEAFF
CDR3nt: TGTGCCACAGATTCAGGGACTGAAGCTTTCTTT

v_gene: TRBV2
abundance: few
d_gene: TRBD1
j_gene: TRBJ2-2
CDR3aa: CASRLQGPNTGELFF
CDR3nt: TGTGCCAGCAGGCTACAGGGGCCTAACACCGGGGAGCTGTTTTTT

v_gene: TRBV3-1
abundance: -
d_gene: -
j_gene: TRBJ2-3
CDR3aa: CASSTTREATQYF
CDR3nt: TGTGCCAGCAGCACAACTAGGGAGGCCACGCAGTATTTT

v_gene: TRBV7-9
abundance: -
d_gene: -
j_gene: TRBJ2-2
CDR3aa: CASSSRGSNTGELFF
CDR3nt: TGTGCCAGCAGCTCGAGGGGCTCGAACACCGGGGAGCTGTTTTTT

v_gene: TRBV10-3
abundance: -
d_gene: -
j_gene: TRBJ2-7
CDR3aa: CAISVRGMSYEQYF
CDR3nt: TGTGCCATCAGTGTCCGCGGTATGTCCTACGAGCAGTACTTC

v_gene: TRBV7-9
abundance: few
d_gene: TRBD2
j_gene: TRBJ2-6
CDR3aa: CASSQAGPGANVLTF
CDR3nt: TGTGCCAGCAGCCAAGCGGGGCCTGGGGCCAACGTCCTGACTTTC

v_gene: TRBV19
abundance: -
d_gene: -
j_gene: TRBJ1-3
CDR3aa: CASRGTGNTIYF
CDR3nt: TGTGCCAGTAGGGGGACAGGAAACACCATATATTTT

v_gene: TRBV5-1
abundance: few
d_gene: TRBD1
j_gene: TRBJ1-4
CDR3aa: CASSRDRSNEKLFF
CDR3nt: TGCGCCAGCAGCAGGGACAGATCTAATGAAAAACTGTTTTTT

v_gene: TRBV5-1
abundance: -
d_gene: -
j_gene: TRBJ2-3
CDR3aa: CASSLETPSAPQYF
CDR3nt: TGCGCCAGCAGCTTGGAGACCCCGTCGGCTCCGCAGTATTTT

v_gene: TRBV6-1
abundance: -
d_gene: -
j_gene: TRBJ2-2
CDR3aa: CASSEVTGELFF
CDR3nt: TGTGCCAGCAGTGAGGTCACCGGGGAGCTGTTTTTT

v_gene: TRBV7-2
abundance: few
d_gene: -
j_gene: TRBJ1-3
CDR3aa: CASSLSARSGNTIYF
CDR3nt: TGTGCCAGCAGCTTATCCGCAAGGTCCGGAAACACCATATATTTT

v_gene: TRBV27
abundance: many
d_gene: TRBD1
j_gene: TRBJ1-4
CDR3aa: CASSWDRGRLSEKLFF
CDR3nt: TGTGCCAGCAGTTGGGACAGGGGGCGTCTGAGTGAAAAACTGTTTTTT

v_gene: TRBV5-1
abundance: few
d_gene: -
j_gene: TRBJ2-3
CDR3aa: CASSLVGVSDTQYF
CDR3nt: TGCGCCAGCAGCTTAGTGGGAGTAAGTGATACGCAGTATTTT

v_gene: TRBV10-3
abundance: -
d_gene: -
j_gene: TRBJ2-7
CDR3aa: CAISADRSYEQYF
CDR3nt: TGTGCCATCAGTGCAGACAGGAGCTACGAGCAGTACTTC

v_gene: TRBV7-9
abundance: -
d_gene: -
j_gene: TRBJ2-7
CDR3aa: CASSLNSGEQYF
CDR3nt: TGTGCCAGCAGCTTAAATAGCGGAGAGCAGTACTTC

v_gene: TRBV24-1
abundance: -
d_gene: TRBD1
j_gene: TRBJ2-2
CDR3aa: CATSTRDRDTGELFF
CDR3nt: TGTGCCACCAGTACCCGGGACAGGGACACCGGGGAGCTGTTTTTT

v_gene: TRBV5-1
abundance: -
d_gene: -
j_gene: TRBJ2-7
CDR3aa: CASSLETTTYEQYF
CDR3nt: TGCGCCAGCAGCTTAGAGACTACAACCTACGAGCAGTACTTC

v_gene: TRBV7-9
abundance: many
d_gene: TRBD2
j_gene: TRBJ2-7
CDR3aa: CASSLYPPSGRPLEQYF
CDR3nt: TGTGCCAGCAGCTTATACCCCCCTAGCGGGAGGCCCCTCGAGCAGTACTTC

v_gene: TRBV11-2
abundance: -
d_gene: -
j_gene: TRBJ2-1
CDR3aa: CASSLTGNEQFF
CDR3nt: TGTGCCAGCAGCTTAACGGGCAATGAGCAGTTCTTC

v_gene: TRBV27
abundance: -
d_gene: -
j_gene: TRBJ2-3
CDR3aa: CASSQTSTDTQYF
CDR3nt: TGTGCCAGCAGCCAGACGAGCACAGATACGCAGTATTTT

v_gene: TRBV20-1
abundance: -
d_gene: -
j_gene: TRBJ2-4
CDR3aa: CSVPETVNIQYF
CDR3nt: TGCAGTGTTCCGGAGACGGTAAACATTCAGTACTTC

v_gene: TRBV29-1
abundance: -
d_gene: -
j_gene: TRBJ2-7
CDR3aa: CSVESLNEQYF
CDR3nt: TGCAGCGTTGAGTCGTTGAACGAGCAGTACTTC